This T cell receptor (beta chain) was profiled in a study of T cell responses to AZD1222 COVID-19 vaccine. About the research overall: The study pooled second doses at about 4 or about 12 weeks.

Germline lookup yields CDR1 SQVTM and CDR2 ANQGSEA. CDR3 size: 14 residues. V was clipped by 2 bases and J by 5 bases, with 14 bases between them. Sequencing was performed with immunoSEQ multiplex PCR; in TCRdb, only in-frame clones are kept and a portion is missing. The table includes about 180,000 clones, around 88% detected once. As concerns this clone: No antigen is known for it.

Overall study findings and caveats: Rises in breadth and depth of Spike-specific TCRs came after two AZD1222 doses. The study sampled repertoires only after the peak T cell response. The donor group comprised mostly white British people and more females; the analysis possibly underestimated clonal diversity.

The chain combines TRBV29-1 with TRBJ2-3; D unclear. The sequenced sample was peripheral blood, obtained on day 0 of AZD1222 vaccination. The TCR was taken from an adult in good health. The CDR3 protein is CSVERATTGDTQYF. CDR3 sequence (DNA): TGCAGCGTTGAAAGGGCCACGACGGGAGATACGCAGTATTTT.